The sequence of this T cell receptor beta chain was determined in a study of control samples from healthy donors and cancer patients. TCRdb keeps only in-frame clones here, not all; method: immunoSEQ multiplex PCR. The sample lists around 130,000 clones; around nine tenths were seen once. Germline-derived CDR1 and CDR2 are LGHNT and FRNRAP. The CDR3 is 14 residues long. With V trimmed by 6 bases and J by 5 bases, 9 bases remained unmatched. The sequence was collected from a man aged 45 to 65 in good health. The rearrangement joins TRBV12-5 to TRBJ2-5, with 7 positions matching TRBD1. The sample was blood. This CDR3 is CASGLTGVTETQYF. For the CDR3, the DNA is TGTGCTAGTGGCCTTACAGGGGTTACGGAGACCCAGTACTTC.